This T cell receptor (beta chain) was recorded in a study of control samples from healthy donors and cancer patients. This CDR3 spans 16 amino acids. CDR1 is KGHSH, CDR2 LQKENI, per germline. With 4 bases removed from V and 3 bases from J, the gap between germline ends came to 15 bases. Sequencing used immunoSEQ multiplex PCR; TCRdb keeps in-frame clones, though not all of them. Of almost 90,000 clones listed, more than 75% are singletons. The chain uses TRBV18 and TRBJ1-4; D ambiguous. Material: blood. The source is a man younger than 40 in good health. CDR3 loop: CASSQMIEVANEKLFF. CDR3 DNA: TGTGCCAGCTCACAAATGATAGAAGTTGCTAATGAAAAACTGTTTTTT.